These T cell receptor beta chains were read from a single sample in a study of low-dose radiotherapy and immunotherapy resistance in tumors. Via MiXCR, TCRdb re-called the reads, giving one row per CDR3 protein. The sample contains some 85,000 distinct CDR3 sequences, about 20% of which appear only once. Sequences were derived from PBMCs, sampled before treatment. The receptors here all came from a male donor with prostate cancer. CDR3s include the opening cysteine and the closing phenylalanine or tryptophan. The order of the fields is V gene, clone size, J gene, D gene, CDR3 protein, CDR3 DNA. D genes are given only for firm matches. Not all rows give a size; the values are once, few, many and, for expanded clones, a class.

V gene: TRBV20-1; clone size: many; J gene: TRBJ1-1; D gene: -; CDR3 protein: CSASRGMRAEAFF; CDR3 DNA: TGCAGTGCCAGCAGGGGAATGCGCGCTGAAGCTTTCTTT
V gene: TRBV9; clone size: many; J gene: TRBJ1-5; D gene: -; CDR3 protein: CASSPTLGLYSNQPQHF; CDR3 DNA: TGTGCCAGCAGCCCAACCCTCGGCCTGTATAGCAATCAGCCCCAGCATTTT
V gene: TRBV11-2; clone size: many; J gene: TRBJ1-1; D gene: -; CDR3 protein: CASSLDALGPAFRTEAFF; CDR3 DNA: TGTGCCAGCAGCTTAGATGCGCTGGGCCCCGCGTTTAGGACTGAAGCTTTCTTT
V gene: TRBV5-1; clone size: many; J gene: TRBJ2-5; D gene: TRBD2; CDR3 protein: CASSSTSSGSGETQYF; CDR3 DNA: TGCGCCAGCAGCTCGACATCTAGCGGGAGTGGAGAGACCCAGTACTTC
V gene: TRBV20-1; clone size: many; J gene: TRBJ2-2; D gene: TRBD1; CDR3 protein: CSARPTGGFAGELFF; CDR3 DNA: TGCAGTGCTAGACCGACAGGGGGCTTCGCCGGGGAGCTGTTTTTT
V gene: TRBV7-3; clone size: -; J gene: TRBJ2-1; D gene: -; CDR3 protein: CASSSGGVEQFF; CDR3 DNA: TGTGCCAGCAGCTCCGGGGGAGTTGAGCAGTTCTTC
V gene: TRBV6-6; clone size: many; J gene: TRBJ2-7; D gene: TRBD1; CDR3 protein: CASSYPRGTGGGSTTYEQYF; CDR3 DNA: TGTGCCAGCAGTTACCCCCGTGGTACAGGGGGCGGGAGTACCACCTACGAGCAGTACTTC
V gene: TRBV5-1; clone size: few; J gene: TRBJ2-1; D gene: TRBD1; CDR3 protein: CASSIGQGASEQFF; CDR3 DNA: TGCGCCAGCAGCATCGGACAGGGGGCGAGTGAGCAGTTCTTC
V gene: TRBV29-1; clone size: many; J gene: TRBJ1-2; D gene: -; CDR3 protein: CSVGTTIGIGYTF; CDR3 DNA: TGCAGCGTAGGGACGACAATCGGTATTGGCTACACCTTC
V gene: TRBV5-1; clone size: few; J gene: TRBJ2-5; D gene: TRBD1; CDR3 protein: CASGGTGQETQYF; CDR3 DNA: TGCGCCAGCGGAGGGACAGGGCAAGAGACCCAGTACTTC
V gene: TRBV19; clone size: many; J gene: TRBJ1-3; D gene: -; CDR3 protein: CASSTTEGNTIYF; CDR3 DNA: TGTGCCAGTAGTACGACAGAGGGAAACACCATATATTTT